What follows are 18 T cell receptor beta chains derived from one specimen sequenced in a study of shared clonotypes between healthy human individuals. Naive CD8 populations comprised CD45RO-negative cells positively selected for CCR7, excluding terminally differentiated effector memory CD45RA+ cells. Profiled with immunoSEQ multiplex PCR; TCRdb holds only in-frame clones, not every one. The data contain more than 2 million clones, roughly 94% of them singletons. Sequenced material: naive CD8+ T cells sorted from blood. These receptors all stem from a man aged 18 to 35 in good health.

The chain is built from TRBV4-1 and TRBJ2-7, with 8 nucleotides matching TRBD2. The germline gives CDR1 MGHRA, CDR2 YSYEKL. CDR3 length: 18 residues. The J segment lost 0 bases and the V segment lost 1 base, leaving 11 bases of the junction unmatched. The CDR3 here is CASSQAVLLAESSYEQYF. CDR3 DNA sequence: TGCGCCAGCAGCCAAGCAGTCTTACTAGCGGAGAGCTCCTACGAGCAGTACTTC.

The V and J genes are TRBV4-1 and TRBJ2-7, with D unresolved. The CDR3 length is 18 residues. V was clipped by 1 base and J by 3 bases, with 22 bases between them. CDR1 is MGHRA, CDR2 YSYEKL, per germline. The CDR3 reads CASSQVLGRNPQFYEQYF. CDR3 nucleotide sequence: TGCGCCAGCAGCCAAGTATTAGGTAGGAACCCCCAATTCTACGAGCAGTACTTC.

The CDR3 sequence is CASSEGDGMPPYEQYF. DNA of the CDR3: TGCGCCAGCAGTGAGGGGGACGGGATGCCCCCCTACGAGCAGTACTTC. This chain links TRBV10-2 with TRBJ2-7, with D perhaps assigned TRBD1 or TRBD2 (5 bases each). The CDR3 has 16 amino acids. Germline CDR1 is WSHSY and CDR2 is SAAADI. V gave up 2 bases and J gave up 2 bases, with 16 bases separating them.

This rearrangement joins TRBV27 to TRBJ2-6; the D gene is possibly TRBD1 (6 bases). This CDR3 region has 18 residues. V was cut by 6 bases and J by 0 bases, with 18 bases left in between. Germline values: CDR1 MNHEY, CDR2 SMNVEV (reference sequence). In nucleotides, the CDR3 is TGTGCCAGCAGAAACCCGGGACACGCGAGCTCTGGGGCCAACGTCCTGACTTTC. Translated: CASRNPGHASSGANVLTF.

The chain's CDR3 is CASSYSYGYEQYF. The DNA for the CDR3 is TGTGCCAGCAGTTACTCTTATGGCTACGAGCAGTACTTC. J is TRBJ2-5 and V is TRBV6-5, with D unresolved. The DNA end is a closer match to TRBJ2-7, so the J assignment may be wrong. Germline assignment: CDR1 MNHEY and CDR2 SVGAGI. The CDR3 length is 13 residues.

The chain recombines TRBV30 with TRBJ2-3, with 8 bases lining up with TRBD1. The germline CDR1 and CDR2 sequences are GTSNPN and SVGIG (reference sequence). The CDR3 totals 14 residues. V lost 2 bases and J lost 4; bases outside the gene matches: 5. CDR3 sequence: CAWSFGQGADTQYF. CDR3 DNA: TGTGCCTGGAGTTTTGGACAGGGTGCAGATACGCAGTATTTT.

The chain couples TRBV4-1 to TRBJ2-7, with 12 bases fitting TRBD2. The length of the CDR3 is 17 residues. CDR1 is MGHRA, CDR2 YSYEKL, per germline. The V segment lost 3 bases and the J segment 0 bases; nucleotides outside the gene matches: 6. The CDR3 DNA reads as TGCGCCAGCAGCCAGCGACTAGCGGGAGAGAGCTCCTACGAGCAGTACTTC. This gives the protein CASSQRLAGESSYEQYF.

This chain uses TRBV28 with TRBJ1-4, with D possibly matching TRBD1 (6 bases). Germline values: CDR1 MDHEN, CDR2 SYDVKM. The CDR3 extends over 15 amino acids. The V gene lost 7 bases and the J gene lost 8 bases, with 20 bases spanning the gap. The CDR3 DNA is TGTGCCAGCAACTCCCTGAGAGAGGGGGACGAAAAACTGTTTTTT. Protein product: CASNSLREGDEKLFF.

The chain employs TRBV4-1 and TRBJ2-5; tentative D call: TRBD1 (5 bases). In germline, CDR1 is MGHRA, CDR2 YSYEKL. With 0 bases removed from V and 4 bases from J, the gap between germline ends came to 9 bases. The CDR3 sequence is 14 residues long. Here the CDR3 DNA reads TGCGCCAGCAGCCAAGATAGGGGTATAGAGACCCAGTACTTC. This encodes CASSQDRGIETQYF.

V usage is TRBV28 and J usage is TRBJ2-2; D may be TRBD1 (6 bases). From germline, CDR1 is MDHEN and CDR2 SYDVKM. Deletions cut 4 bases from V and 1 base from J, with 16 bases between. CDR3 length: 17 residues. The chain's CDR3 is CASSSPRQDKNTGELFF. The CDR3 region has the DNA TGTGCCAGCAGTTCCCCTCGACAGGACAAGAACACCGGGGAGCTGTTTTTT.

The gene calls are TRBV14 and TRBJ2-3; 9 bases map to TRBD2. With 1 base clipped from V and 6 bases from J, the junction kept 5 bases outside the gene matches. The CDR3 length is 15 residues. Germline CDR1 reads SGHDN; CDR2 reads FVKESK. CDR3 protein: CASSQGLAVSDTQYF. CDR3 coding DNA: TGTGCCAGCAGCCAAGGACTAGCGGTTTCGGATACGCAGTATTTT. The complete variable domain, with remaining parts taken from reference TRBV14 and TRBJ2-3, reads EAGVTQFPSHSVIEKGQTVTLRCDPISGHDNLYWYRRVMGKEIKFLLHFVKESKQDESGMPNNRFLAERTGGTYSTLKVQPAELEDSGVYFCASSQGLAVSDTQYFGPGTRLTVL.

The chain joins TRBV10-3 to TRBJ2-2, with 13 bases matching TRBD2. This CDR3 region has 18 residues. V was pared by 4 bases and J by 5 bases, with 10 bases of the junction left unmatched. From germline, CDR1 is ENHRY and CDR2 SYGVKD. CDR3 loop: CAISGPGLAGAMTGELFF. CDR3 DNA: TGTGCCATCAGTGGCCCCGGACTAGCGGGAGCGATGACCGGGGAGCTGTTTTTT.

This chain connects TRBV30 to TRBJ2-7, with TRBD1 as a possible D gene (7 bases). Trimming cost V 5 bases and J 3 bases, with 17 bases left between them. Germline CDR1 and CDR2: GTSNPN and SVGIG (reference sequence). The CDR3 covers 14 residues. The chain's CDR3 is CAWGGRQGSYEQYF. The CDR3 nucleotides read TGTGCCTGGGGAGGGCGACAGGGAAGCTACGAGCAGTACTTC.

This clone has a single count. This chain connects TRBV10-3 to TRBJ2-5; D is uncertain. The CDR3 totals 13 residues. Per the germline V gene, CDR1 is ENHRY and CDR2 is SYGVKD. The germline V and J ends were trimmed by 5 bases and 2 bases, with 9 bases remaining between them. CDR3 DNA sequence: TGTGCCATCAGTTCGTGGGGACAAGAGACCCAGTACTTC. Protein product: CAISSWGQETQYF.

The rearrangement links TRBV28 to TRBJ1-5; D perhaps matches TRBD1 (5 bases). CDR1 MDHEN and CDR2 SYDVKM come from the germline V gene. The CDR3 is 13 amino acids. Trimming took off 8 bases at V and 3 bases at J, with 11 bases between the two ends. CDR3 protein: CASHRGLNQPQHF. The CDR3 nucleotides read TGTGCCAGCCACCGGGGCCTCAATCAGCCCCAGCATTTT.

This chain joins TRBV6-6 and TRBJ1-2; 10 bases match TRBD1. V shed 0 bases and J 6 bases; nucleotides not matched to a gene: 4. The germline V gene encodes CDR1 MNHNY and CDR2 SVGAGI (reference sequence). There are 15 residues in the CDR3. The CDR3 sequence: CASSYSYGTGDGYTF. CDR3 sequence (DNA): TGTGCCAGCAGTTACTCGTATGGGACAGGGGATGGCTACACCTTC.

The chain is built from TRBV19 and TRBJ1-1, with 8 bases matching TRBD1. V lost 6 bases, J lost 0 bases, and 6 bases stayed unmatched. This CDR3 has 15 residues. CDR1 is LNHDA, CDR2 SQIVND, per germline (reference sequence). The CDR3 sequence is CASRGRTGLNTEAFF. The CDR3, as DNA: TGTGCCAGTAGGGGCCGGACAGGGCTGAACACTGAAGCTTTCTTT.

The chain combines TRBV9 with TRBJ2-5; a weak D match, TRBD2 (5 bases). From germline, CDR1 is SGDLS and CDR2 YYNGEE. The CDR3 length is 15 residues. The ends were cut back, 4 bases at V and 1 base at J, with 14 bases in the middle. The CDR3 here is CASSFSRGFQETQYF. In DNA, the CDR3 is TGTGCCAGCAGCTTCTCCCGGGGATTCCAAGAGACCCAGTACTTC.